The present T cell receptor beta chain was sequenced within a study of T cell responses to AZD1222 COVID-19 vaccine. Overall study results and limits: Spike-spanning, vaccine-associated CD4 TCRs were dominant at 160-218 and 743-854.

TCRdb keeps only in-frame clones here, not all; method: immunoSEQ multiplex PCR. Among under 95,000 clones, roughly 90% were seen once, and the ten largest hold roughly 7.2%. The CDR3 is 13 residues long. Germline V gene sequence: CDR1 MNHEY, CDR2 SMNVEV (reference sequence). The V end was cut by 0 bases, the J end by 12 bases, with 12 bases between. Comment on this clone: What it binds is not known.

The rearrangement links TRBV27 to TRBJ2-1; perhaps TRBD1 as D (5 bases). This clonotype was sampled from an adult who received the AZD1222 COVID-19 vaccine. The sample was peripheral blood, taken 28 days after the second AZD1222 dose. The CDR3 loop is CASSLSTQGGQFF. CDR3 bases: TGTGCCAGCAGTTTATCGACCCAGGGCGGGCAGTTCTTC.